This TCR beta chain was profiled in a study of control samples from healthy donors and cancer patients. Deletions cut 5 bases from V and 8 bases from J, with 12 bases between. Per germline, CDR1 SGHAT and CDR2 FQNNGV. This CDR3 region has 13 residues. This clone was counted only a few times. Sequenced by immunoSEQ multiplex PCR; TCRdb stores in-frame clones only, minus some. This sample yields 100,000 to 150,000 clones, of which around nine tenths are seen a single time; less than 2.5% belongs to the top ten. This chain connects TRBV11-2 to TRBJ2-2, with no clear D. What was sequenced was blood. The sequence came from a man aged 18 to 30 in good health. The CDR3 nucleotides read TGTGCCAGCAGCGGCCTGTTGGCAGGGGAGCTGTTTTTT. Its protein product is CASSGLLAGELFF.